This TCR beta chain derives from a study of post-analysis software for immune sequencing data. Looked up from germline, CDR1 is MDHEN and CDR2 is SYDVKM. V shed 5 bases, J shed 8 bases, and the junction held 9 bases outside the gene matches. The CDR3 runs 14 residues. Findings of the study overall: Roughly five TRBV segments were more frequent in patients than controls; TRBV5-6, TRBV5-1 and TRBV20-1 belonged to this group.

Unique molecular identifiers had been added to the TCR beta cDNA libraries. One entry per CDR3 protein results from TCRdb running MiXCR on the PCR reads. The sample yields some 500,000 distinct CDR3 sequences, roughly 46% seen once. To note about this clonotype: Its cognate antigen is unknown.

The rearrangement joins TRBV28 to TRBJ1-2, with 9 bases identical to TRBD1. The sample consisted of blood. The TCR sequence derives from a girl aged 10 to 17 with multiple sclerosis. For the CDR3, the DNA is TGTGCCAGCAGTCTACAGGGGGCTCTGGCGGGCTACACCTTC. It encodes CASSLQGALAGYTF.